This T cell receptor beta chain was sequenced during a study of blood T cell repertoires in COVID-19. The protocol was immunoSEQ multiplex PCR, while the TCRdb copy is restricted to in-frame clones and leaves out a portion. In the table there are fewer than 300,000 clones, 75% to 90% of which are singletons. V dropped 1 base and J dropped 7 bases, with 8 bases sitting between them. The germline V gene has CDR1 MNHEY and CDR2 SVGEGT. CDR3 length: 13 residues. The chain recombines TRBV6-2 or TRBV6-3 with TRBJ1-5, with D hard to call. The TCR sequence derives from a woman between 25 and 40 years old who had recovered from COVID-19. Sequencing input: PBMCs or T cells enriched from blood (not recorded which). CDR3 amino acids: CASSYLVGQPQHF. The CDR3 DNA follows: TGTGCCAGCAGTTACTTGGTCGGGCAGCCCCAGCATTTT.